The 10 T cell receptor beta chains below all came from one sample that was sequenced in a study of glioma-infiltrating T cells after dendritic cell vaccination. Profiled with immunoSEQ multiplex PCR; TCRdb holds only in-frame clones, not every one. The sample lists tens of thousands of clones, under 85% seen once, with 6% to 8.5% in the top ten. Documented time point: after dendritic cell vaccination, including at tumor progression/relapse. This specimen consisted of blood, obtained after dendritic cell vaccination. The receptors come from a human donor with glioblastoma.

The genes are TRBV4-3 and TRBJ1-2; possible D gene TRBD1, 5 bases. Deletions cut 1 base from V and 1 base from J, with 10 bases between. The length of the CDR3 is 15 residues. In germline, CDR1 is LGHNA, CDR2 YSLEER. The CDR3 loop is CASSQVAGINYGYTF. The CDR3 DNA follows: TGCGCCAGCAGCCAAGTGGCAGGGATTAACTATGGCTACACCTTC.

The chain employs TRBV7-2 and TRBJ2-5; 10 bases are a match to TRBD2. The junction had 8 bases not matched to a gene; V was cut back by 5 bases and J by 5 bases. The CDR3 length is 15 residues. Germline assignment: CDR1 SGHTA and CDR2 FQGNSA. CDR3 protein: CASSLSLAGVETQYF. CDR3 DNA sequence: TGTGCCAGCAGCCTGAGTCTAGCGGGGGTGGAGACCCAGTACTTC.

This chain joins TRBV5-4 and TRBJ1-1; the D gene is possibly TRBD1 (6 bases). The germline V and J ends were trimmed by 4 bases and 2 bases, with 15 bases remaining between them. Germline V gene lookup returns CDR1 SGHNT and CDR2 YYREEE (reference sequence). The CDR3 extends over 15 amino acids. The CDR3 DNA reads TGTGCCAGCAGCCCTAACTCTGGGGGCAACACTGAAGCTTTCTTT. Translating gives CASSPNSGGNTEAFF.

The rearrangement uses TRBV5-1 and TRBJ1-1; TRBD1 matches 8 bases. Trimming removed 4 bases from V and 1 base from J; junction bases left unmatched: 6. This CDR3 contains 15 residues. Germline CDR1 and CDR2: SGHRS and YFSETQ. The CDR3 region has the DNA TGCGCCAGCAGCCCAGAGACAGGGGAGAACACTGAAGCTTTCTTT. Amino acids: CASSPETGENTEAFF.

The J gene is TRBJ1-1, the V gene TRBV14; 10 bases agree with TRBD1. Trimming took 3 bases from V and 8 from J; bases not matched to a gene: 9. This CDR3 spans 15 amino acids. From germline, CDR1 is SGHDN and CDR2 FVKESK. CDR3 in DNA: TGTGCCAGCAGCCAGTTAGACAGGGGGCGATCAGAAGCTTTCTTT. Translated: CASSQLDRGRSEAFF.

This chain connects TRBV9 to TRBJ2-3; weak D call: TRBD1 (6 bases). CDR3 length: 14 residues. CDR1 and CDR2 from the germline V gene are SGDLS and YYNGEE. Between the trimmed V and J ends, which lost 2 bases and 4 bases, there was a span of 11 bases. The chain's CDR3 is CASSVGGNADTQYF. Written as DNA, the CDR3 is TGTGCCAGCAGCGTTGGGGGCAACGCAGATACGCAGTATTTT.

The DNA for the CDR3 is TGTGCCTGGACCACAGGGTTTAATTCACCCCTCCACTTT. Encoded protein: CAWTTGFNSPLHF. The genes are TRBV30 and TRBJ1-6; TRBD1 might be the D (6 bases). The germline CDR1 and CDR2 sequences are GTSNPN and SVGIG (reference sequence). This CDR3 has 13 residues. Trimming took off 4 bases at V and 6 bases at J, with 10 bases between the two ends.

The chain links TRBV7-2 to TRBJ1-2; no clear D. The V and J ends lost 1 base and 6 bases respectively, with 6 bases between them. CDR1 is SGHTA and CDR2 is FQGNSA in the germline V gene. The CDR3 is 12 amino acids. Here the CDR3 DNA reads TGTGCCAGCAGCTTAGGAGGGAATGGCTACACCTTC. The encoded protein is CASSLGGNGYTF.

The rearrangement joins TRBV19 to TRBJ2-3; a weak D match, TRBD2 (7 bases). CDR3 length: 15 residues. V was cut by 7 bases and J by 4 bases, with 18 bases left in between. CDR1 and CDR2 from the germline V gene are LNHDA and SQIVND (reference sequence). CDR3 bases: TGTGCCAGTACCCCCGTAGGGGGGGCCTCAGATACGCAGTATTTT. It encodes CASTPVGGASDTQYF.

The chain is built from TRBV2 and TRBJ1-2, with 8 positions matching TRBD1. The germline CDR1 and CDR2 sequences are SNHLY and FYNNEI. Trimming removed 4 bases from V and 4 bases from J; junction bases left unmatched: 5. This CDR3 is built from 14 residues. DNA of the CDR3: TGTGCCAGCAGTGTAGACAGGGGCATCTATGGCTACACCTTC. Translating gives CASSVDRGIYGYTF.